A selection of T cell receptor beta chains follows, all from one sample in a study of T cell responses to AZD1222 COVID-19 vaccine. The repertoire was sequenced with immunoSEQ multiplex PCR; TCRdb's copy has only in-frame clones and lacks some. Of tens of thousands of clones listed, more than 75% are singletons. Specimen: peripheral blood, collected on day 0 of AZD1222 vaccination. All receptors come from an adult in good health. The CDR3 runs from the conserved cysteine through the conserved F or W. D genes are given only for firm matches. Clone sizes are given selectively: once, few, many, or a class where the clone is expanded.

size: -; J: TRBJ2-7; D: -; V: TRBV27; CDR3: CASSSSHSPYEQYF; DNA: TGTGCCAGCAGTAGTTCGCACAGTCCCTACGAGCAGTACTTC
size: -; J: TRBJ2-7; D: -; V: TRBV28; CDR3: CASSFQGNTEQYF; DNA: TGTGCCAGCAGTTTCCAGGGGAACACCGAGCAGTACTTC
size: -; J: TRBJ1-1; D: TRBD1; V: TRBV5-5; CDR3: CASGPGTGLMNTEAFF; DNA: TGTGCCAGCGGTCCGGGGACAGGGCTCATGAACACTGAAGCTTTCTTT
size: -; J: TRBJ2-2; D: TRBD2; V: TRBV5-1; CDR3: CASSAQGLGWNTGELFF; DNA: TGCGCCAGCAGCGCCCAAGGACTAGGGTGGAACACCGGGGAGCTGTTTTTT
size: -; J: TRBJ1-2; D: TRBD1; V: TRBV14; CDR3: CASSPTGVGGYTF; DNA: TGTGCCAGCAGCCCCACAGGGGTCGGGGGCTACACCTTC
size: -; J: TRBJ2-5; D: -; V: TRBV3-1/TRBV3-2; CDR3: CASSLRLEQYF; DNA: TGTGCCAGCAGCCTCCGACTAGAACAGTACTTC
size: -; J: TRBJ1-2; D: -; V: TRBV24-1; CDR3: CATSGETHNYGYTF; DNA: TGTGCCACCAGTGGAGAGACACATAACTATGGCTACACCTTC
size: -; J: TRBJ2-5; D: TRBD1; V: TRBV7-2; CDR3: CASSMRQGVGETQYF; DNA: TGTGCCAGCAGCATGCGACAGGGGGTAGGAGAGACCCAGTACTTC
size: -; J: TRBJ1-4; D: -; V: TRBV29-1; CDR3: CSVYNEKLFF; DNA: TGCAGCGTTTATAATGAAAAACTGTTTTTT
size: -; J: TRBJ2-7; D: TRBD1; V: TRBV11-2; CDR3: CASSPSPGQGVYF; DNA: TGTGCCAGCAGCCCTTCCCCGGGACAGGGGGTATACTTC
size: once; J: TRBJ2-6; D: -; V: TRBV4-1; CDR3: CASSQPRGGSGANVLTF; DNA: TGCGCCAGCAGCCAACCCCGAGGGGGAAGTGGGGCCAACGTCCTGACTTTC
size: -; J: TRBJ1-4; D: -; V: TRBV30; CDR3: CAGLDHRRPEKLFF; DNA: TGTGCCGGACTAGATCACAGGCGCCCTGAAAAACTGTTTTTT
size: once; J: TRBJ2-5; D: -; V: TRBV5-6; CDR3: CASSLSAGQETQYF; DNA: TGTGCCAGCAGCTTGTCGGCAGGCCAAGAGACCCAGTACTTC
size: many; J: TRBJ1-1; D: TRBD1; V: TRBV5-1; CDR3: CASSLQGAQNTEAFF; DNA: TGCGCCAGCAGCCTACAGGGGGCGCAGAACACTGAAGCTTTCTTT
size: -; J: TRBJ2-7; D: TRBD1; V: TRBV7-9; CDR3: CASSFAGGHGEQYF; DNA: TGTGCCAGCAGCTTCGCAGGGGGCCACGGCGAGCAGTACTTC
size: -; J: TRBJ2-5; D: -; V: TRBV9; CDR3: CASSVDGRVKRETQYF; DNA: TGTGCCAGCAGCGTAGATGGGCGAGTTAAGAGGGAGACCCAGTACTTC
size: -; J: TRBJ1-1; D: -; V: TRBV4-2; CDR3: CASSHGRASEAFF; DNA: TGTGCCAGCAGCCACGGAAGGGCGAGTGAAGCTTTCTTT
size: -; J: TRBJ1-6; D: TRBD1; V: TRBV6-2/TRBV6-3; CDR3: CASSAPSAGGHNSPLHF; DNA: TGTGCCAGCAGTGCCCCCTCGGCAGGGGGCCATAATTCACCCCTCCACTTT
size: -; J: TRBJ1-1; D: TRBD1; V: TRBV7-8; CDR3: CASSSIGGGDSAFF; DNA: TGTGCCAGCAGCTCCATAGGAGGGGGCGACTCAGCTTTCTTT
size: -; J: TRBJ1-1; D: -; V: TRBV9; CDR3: CASSADSLNTEAFF; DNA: TGTGCCAGCAGCGCCGACAGTTTGAACACTGAAGCTTTCTTT
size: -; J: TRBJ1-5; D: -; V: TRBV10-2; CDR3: CASSERQKGQPQHF; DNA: TGCGCCAGCAGTGAGAGGCAGAAGGGGCAGCCCCAGCATTTT
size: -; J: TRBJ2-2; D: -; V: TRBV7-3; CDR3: CASSLTGAGLTGELFF; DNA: TGTGCCAGCAGCTTAACAGGGGCAGGGCTTACCGGGGAGCTGTTTTTT
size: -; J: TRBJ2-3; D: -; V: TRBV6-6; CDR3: CASSRTAGQKSSTDTQYF; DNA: TGTGCCAGCAGTCGGACAGCGGGTCAGAAGTCTAGCACAGATACGCAGTATTTT
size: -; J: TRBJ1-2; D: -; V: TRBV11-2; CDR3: CASRYLGQRDGYTF; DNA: TGTGCCAGCAGGTACCTAGGGCAGCGCGATGGCTACACCTTC
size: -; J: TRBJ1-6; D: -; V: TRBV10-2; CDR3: CASSLQSNSPLHF; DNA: TGCGCCAGCAGTCTACAGAGTAATTCACCCCTCCACTTT
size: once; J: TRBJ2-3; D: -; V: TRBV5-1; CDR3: CASSMLPGNTDTQYF; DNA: TGCGCCAGCAGCATGCTCCCGGGCAACACAGATACGCAGTATTTT
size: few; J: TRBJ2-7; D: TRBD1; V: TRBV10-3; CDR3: CAIRGGTGSYEQYF; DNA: TGTGCCATCAGGGGGGGGACAGGGTCCTACGAGCAGTACTTC
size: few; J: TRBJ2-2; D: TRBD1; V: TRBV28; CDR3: CASETGTGNTGELFF; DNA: TGTGCCAGCGAGACCGGGACAGGGAACACCGGGGAGCTGTTTTTT
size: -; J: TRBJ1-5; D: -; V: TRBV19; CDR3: CASSIDIWNSNQPQHF; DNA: TGTGCCAGTAGTATAGATATTTGGAACAGCAATCAGCCCCAGCATTTT
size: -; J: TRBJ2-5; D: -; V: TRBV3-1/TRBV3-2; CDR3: CASSQASETQYF; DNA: TGTGCCAGCAGCCAAGCCAGCGAGACCCAGTACTTC
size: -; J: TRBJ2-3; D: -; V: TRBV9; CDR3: CASSASTSLHTDTQYF; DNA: TGTGCCAGCAGTGCCTCCACTAGCTTGCACACAGATACGCAGTATTTT
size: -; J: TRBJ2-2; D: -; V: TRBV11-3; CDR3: CASSLGVVNTGELFF; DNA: TGTGCCAGCAGCTTAGGGGTAGTCAATACCGGGGAGCTGTTTTTT
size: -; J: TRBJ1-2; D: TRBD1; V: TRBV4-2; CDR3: CASSQDLHGTGAYGYTF; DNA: TGTGCCAGCAGCCAAGATCTTCACGGGACAGGAGCCTATGGCTACACCTTC
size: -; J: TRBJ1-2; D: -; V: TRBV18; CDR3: CASSLSEGDYGYTF; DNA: TGTGCCAGCTCCCTCAGCGAGGGTGACTATGGCTACACCTTC
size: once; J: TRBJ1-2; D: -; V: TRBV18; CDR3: CASSPQGQTYGYTF; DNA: TGTGCCAGCTCACCCCAAGGGCAGACCTATGGCTACACCTTC
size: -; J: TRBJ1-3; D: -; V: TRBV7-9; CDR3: CASSSPGYSGNTIYF; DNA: TGTGCCAGCAGCTCACCAGGGTACTCTGGAAACACCATATATTTT
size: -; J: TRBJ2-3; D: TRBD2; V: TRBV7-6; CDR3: CASSLVAGDPGTQYF; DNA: TGTGCCAGCAGCTTAGTAGCGGGGGACCCGGGTACGCAGTATTTT
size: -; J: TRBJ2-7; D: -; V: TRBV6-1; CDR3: CASNPQGTSYEQYF; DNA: TGTGCCAGCAACCCACAGGGAACGTCCTACGAGCAGTACTTC
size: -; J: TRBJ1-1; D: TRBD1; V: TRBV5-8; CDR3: CASSGRPGQHVQLTEAFF; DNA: TGTGCCAGCAGCGGGCGACCGGGACAGCATGTACAGCTCACTGAAGCTTTCTTT